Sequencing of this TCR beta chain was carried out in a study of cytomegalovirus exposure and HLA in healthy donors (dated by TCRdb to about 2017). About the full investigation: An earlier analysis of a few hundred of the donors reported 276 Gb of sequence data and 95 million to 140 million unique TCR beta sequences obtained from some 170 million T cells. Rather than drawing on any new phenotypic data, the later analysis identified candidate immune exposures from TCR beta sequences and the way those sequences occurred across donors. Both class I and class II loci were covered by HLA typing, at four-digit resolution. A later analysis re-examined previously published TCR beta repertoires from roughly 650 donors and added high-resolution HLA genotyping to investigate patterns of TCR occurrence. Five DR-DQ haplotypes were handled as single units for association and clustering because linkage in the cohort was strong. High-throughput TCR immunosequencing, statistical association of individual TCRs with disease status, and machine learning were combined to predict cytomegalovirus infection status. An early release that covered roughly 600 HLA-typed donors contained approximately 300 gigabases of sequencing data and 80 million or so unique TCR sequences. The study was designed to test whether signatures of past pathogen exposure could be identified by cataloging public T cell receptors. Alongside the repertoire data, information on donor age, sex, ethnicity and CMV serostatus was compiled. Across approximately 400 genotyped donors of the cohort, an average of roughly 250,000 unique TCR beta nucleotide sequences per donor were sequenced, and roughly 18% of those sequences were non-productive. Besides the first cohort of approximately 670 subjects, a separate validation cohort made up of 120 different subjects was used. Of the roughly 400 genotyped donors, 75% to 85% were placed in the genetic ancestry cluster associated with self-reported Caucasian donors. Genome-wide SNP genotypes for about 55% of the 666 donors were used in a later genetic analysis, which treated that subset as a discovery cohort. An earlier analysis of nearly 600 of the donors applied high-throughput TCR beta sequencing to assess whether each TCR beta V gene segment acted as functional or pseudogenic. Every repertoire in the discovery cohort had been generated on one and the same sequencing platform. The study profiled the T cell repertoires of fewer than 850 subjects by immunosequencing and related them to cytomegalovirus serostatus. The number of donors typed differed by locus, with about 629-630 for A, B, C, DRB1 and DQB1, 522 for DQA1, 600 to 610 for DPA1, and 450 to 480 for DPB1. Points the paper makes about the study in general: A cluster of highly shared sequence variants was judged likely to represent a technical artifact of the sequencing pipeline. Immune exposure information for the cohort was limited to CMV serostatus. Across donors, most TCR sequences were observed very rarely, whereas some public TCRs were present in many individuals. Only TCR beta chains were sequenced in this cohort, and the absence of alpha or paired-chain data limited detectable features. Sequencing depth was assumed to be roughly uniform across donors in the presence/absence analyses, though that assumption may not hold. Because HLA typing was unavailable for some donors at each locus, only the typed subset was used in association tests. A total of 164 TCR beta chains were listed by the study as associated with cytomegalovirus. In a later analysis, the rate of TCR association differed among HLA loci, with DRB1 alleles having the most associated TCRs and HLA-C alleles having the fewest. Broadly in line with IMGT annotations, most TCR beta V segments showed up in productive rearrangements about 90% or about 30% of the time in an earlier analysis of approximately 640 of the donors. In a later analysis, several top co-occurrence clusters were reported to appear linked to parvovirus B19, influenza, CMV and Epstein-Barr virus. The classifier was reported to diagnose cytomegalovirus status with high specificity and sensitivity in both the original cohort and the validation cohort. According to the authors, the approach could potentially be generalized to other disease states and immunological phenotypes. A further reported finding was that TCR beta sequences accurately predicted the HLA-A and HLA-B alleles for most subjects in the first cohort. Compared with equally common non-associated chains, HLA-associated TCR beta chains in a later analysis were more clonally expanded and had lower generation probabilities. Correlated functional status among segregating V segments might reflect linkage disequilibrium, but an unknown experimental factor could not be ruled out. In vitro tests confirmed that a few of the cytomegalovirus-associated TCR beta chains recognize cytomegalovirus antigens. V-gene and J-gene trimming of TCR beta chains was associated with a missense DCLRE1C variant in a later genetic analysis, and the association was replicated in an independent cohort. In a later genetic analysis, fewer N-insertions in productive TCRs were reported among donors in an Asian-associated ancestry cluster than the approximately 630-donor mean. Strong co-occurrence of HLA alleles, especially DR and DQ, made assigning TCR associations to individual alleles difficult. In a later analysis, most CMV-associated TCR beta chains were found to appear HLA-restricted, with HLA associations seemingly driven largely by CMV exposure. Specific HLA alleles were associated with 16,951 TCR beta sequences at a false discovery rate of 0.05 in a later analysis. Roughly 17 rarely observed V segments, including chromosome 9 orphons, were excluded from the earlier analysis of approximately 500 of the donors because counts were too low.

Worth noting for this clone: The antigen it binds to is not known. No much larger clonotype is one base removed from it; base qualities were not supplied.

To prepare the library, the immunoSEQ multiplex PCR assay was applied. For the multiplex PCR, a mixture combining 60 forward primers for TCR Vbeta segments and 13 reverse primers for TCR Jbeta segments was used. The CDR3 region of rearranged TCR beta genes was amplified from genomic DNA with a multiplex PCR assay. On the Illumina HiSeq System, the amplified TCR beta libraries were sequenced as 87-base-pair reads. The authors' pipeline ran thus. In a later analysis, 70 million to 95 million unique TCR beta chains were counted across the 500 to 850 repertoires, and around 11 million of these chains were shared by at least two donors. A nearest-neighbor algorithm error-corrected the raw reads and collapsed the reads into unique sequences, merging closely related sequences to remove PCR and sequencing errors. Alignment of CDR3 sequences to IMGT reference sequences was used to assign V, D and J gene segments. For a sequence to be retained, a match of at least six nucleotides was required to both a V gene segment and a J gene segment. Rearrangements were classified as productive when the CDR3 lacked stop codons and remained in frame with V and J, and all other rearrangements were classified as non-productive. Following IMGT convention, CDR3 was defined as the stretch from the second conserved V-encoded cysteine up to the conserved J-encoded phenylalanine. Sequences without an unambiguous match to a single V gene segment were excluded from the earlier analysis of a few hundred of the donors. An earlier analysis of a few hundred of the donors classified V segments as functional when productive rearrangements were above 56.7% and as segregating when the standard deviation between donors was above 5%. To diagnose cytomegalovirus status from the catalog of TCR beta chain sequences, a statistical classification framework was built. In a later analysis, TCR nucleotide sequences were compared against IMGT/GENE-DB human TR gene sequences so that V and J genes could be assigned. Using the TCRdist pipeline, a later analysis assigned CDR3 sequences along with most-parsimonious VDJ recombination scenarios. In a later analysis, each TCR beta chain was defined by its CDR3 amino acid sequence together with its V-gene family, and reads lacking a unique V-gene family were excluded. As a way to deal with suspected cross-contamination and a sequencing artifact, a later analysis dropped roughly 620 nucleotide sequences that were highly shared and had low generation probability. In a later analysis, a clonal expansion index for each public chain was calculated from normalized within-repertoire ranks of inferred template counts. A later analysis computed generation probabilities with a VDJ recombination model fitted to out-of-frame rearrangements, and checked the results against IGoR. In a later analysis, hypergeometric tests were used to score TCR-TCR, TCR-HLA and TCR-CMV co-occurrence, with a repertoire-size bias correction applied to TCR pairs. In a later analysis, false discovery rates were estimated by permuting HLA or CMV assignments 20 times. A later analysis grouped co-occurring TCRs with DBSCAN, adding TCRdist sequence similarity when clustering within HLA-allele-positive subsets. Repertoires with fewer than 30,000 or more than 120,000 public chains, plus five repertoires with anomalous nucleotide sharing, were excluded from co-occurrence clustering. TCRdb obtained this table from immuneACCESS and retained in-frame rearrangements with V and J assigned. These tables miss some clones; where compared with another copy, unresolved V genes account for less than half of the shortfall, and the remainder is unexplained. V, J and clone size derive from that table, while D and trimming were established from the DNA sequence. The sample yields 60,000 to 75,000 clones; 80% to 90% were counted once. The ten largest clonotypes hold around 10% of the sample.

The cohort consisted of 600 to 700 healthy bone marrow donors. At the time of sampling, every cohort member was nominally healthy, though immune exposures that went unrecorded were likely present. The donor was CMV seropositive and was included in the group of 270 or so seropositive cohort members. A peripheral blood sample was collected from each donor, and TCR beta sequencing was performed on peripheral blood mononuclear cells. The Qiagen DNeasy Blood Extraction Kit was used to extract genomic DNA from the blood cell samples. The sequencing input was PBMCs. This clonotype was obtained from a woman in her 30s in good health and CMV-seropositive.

The CDR3 region has the sequence CASSFLGVRGQGTHEQYF. The DNA sequence follows: TGTGCCAGCAGTTTTCTGGGGGTGCGGGGACAGGGGACCCACGAGCAGTACTTC. Recombination connected TRBV27 to TRBJ2-7; TRBD1 lines up with 10 middle nucleotides. Including the terminal cysteine and phenylalanine, the CDR3 comprises 18 residues. Of the read, only the CDR3 DNA is kept; its 54 bases are in frame from base 1. V is cut back by 3 bases and J by 5 bases, with 16 bases in the junction unmatched. CDR1 MNHEY and CDR2 SMNVEV were looked up in the germline V gene (reference sequence).